What follows are 10 T cell receptor beta chains derived from one specimen sequenced in a study of T-cell reconstitution after alpha-beta-depleted transplantation in children. The authors prepared the TCRbeta library with unique molecular identifiers. Each CDR3 protein gets one entry after TCRdb re-called the PCR reads with MiXCR. The sample contains 260,000 or so distinct CDR3 sequences, approximately 12% of which appear only once. Sequences were derived from PBMCs from the stem cell graft donor, sampled from the stem cell graft. All receptors come from a human donor who donated a stem cell graft to a child with acute lymphoblastic leukemia.

This clonotype came up many times. V and J are TRBV5-1 and TRBJ2-3, with a possible D match to TRBD1 (6 bases). The CDR3 is 18 amino acids. CDR1 and CDR2 from the germline V gene are SGHRS and YFSETQ. Trimming removed 0 bases at V and 0 bases at J, with 17 bases between. Written as DNA, the CDR3 is TGCGCCAGCAGCTTGGAAGTAGGGACACCAACTAGCACAGATACGCAGTATTTT. Translated: CASSLEVGTPTSTDTQYF.

A few counts support this clonotype. The chain employs TRBV20-1 and TRBJ2-2, with no clear D. The V and J ends lost 1 base and 1 base respectively, with 4 bases between them. The germline CDR1 and CDR2 sequences are DFQATT and SNEGSKA (reference sequence). The CDR3 has 13 amino acids. CDR3 sequence: CSARAQNTGELFF. The CDR3 coding sequence is TGCAGTGCTAGAGCACAGAACACCGGGGAGCTGTTTTTT.

This clonotype showed up many times. The chain joins TRBV10-2 to TRBJ1-2, with a tentative D call TRBD1 (5 bases). Germline-derived CDR1 and CDR2 are WSHSY and SAAADI. The CDR3 is 15 residues long. Trimming shortened V by 0 bases and J by 3 bases, and 11 bases separated the two germline ends. The CDR3 protein is CASSESSTVDYGYTF. CDR3 nucleotide sequence: TGCGCCAGCAGTGAGTCTTCGACAGTAGACTATGGCTACACCTTC.

Of note for this clonotype: With a much larger clone just one base away, this may be a read error. This chain uses TRBV6-2 or TRBV6-3 with TRBJ2-7; 9 bases align to TRBD1. The CDR3 is 15 residues long. Per germline, CDR1 MNHEY and CDR2 SVGEGT. The CDR3 is CASSSGQGPTYEHYF. In DNA, the CDR3 is TGTGCCAGCAGTTCCGGACAGGGGCCTACCTACGAGCACTACTTC.

With regard to this clonotype: A much larger clone lies one base from this, so it may be a read error. This chain links TRBV3-1 with TRBJ2-1; 9 positions agree with TRBD2. This CDR3 is 16 amino acids long. Trimming cost V 0 bases and J 13 bases; bases outside gene matches: 13. Germline V lookup: CDR1 LGHDT, CDR2 YNNKEL (reference sequence). Here the CDR3 reads CASSQDMGLAVETQFF. CDR3 DNA: TGTGCCAGCAGCCAAGATATGGGACTAGCAGTAGAGACCCAGTTCTTC.

This clonotype was seen a few times. The V call is TRBV11-2, the J call TRBJ1-1, with D possibly being TRBD1 (5 bases). Germline loops: CDR1 SGHAT, CDR2 FQNNGV. The CDR3 consists of 16 residues. The V gene lost 7 bases and the J gene lost 2 bases, with 20 bases spanning the gap. CDR3 residues: CASTSFRQKINTEAFF. The CDR3 bases are TGTGCCAGCACCTCATTTCGACAGAAGATAAACACTGAAGCTTTCTTT.

This clonotype has a count of ten or more. The chain carries TRBV6-2 or TRBV6-3 and TRBJ2-1; the D gene could be TRBD1 or TRBD2 (5 bases each). V gave up 2 bases and J gave up 0 bases, with 8 bases separating them. CDR3 length equals 15 residues. Per the germline V gene, CDR1 is MNHEY and CDR2 is SVGEGT. CDR3 nucleotide sequence: TGTGCCAGCAGTTACAAGGGGAGCTCCTACAATGAGCAGTTCTTC. As protein: CASSYKGSSYNEQFF.

There are a few counts of this clonotype. The chain links TRBV20-1 to TRBJ2-3; 7 bases map to TRBD2. The CDR3 covers 15 residues. V gave up 4 bases and J gave up 2 bases; unmatched junction bases: 9. The germline gives CDR1 DFQATT, CDR2 SNEGSKA (reference sequence). The CDR3 region has the DNA TGCAGTGCTACTACTGGGCGGGGGTTCACAGATACGCAGTATTTT. Its translation: CSATTGRGFTDTQYF.

Many counts were recorded for this clonotype. The CDR3 loop is CASSFEQGALSNQPQHF. The CDR3 nucleotides read TGTGCCAGCAGCTTTGAACAGGGGGCCTTAAGCAATCAGCCCCAGCATTTT. The chain links TRBV5-8 to TRBJ1-5; 9 bases line up with TRBD1. From germline, CDR1 is SGHTS and CDR2 YDEGEE. V was clipped by 2 bases and J by 1 base; unmatched bases: 7. The CDR3 has 17 amino acids. The variable domain in full, completed from reference TRBV5-8 and TRBJ1-5, reads EAGVTQSPTHLIKTRGQQATLRCSPISGHTSVYWYQQALGLGLQFLLWYDEGEERNRGNFPPRFSGRQFPNYSSELNVNALELEDSALYLCASSFEQGALSNQPQHFGDGTRLSIL.

CDR3 sequence reads: CARGPPFTTGTSYEQYF. The CDR3 DNA reads as TGTGCCAGGGGCCCTCCGTTTACTACGGGCACCTCCTACGAGCAGTACTTC. J is TRBJ2-7 and V is TRBV7-9; D gene unclear. The V and J ends lost 9 bases and 0 bases respectively, with 24 bases between them. Germline V CDR1 and CDR2: SEHNR, FQNEAQ (reference sequence). The CDR3 is 17 amino acids.